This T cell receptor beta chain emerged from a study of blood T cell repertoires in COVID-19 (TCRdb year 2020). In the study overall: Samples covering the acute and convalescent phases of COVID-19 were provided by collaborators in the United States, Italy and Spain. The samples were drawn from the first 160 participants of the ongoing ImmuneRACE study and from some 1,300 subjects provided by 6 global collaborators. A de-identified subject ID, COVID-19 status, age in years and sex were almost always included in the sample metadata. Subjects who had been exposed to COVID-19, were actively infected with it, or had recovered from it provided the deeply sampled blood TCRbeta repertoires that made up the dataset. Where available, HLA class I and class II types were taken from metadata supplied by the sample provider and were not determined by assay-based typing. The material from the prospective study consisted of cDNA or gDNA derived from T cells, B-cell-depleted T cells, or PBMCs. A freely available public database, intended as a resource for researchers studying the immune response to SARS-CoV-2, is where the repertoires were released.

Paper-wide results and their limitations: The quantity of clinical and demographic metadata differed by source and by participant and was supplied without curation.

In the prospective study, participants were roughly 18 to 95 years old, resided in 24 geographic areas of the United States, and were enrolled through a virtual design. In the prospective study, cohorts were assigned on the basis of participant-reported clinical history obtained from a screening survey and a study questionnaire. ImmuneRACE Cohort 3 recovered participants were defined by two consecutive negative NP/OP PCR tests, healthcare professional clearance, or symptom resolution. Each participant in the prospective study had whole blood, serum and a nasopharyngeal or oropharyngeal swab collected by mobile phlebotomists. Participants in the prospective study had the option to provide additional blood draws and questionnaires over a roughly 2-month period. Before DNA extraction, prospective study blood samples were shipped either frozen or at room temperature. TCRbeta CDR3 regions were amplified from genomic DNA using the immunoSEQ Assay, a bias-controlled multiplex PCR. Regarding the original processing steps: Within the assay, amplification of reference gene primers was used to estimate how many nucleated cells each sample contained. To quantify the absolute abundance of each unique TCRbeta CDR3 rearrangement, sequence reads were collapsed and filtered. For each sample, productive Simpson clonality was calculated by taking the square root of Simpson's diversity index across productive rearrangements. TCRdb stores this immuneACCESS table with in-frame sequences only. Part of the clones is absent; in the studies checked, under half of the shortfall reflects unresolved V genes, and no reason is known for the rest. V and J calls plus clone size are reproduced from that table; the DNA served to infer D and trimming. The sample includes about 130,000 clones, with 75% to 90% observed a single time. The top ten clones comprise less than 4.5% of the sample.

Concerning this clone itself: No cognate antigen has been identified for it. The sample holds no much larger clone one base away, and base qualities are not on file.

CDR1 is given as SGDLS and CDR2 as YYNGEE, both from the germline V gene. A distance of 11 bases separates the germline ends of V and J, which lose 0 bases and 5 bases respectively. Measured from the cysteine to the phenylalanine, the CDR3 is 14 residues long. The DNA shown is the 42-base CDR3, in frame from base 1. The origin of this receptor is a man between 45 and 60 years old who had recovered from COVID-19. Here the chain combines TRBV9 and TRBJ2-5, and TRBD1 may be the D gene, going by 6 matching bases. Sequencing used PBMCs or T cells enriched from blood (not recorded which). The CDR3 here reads CASSVVDRWETQYF. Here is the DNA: TGTGCCAGCAGCGTAGTGGACAGATGGGAGACCCAGTACTTC.